The 23 T cell receptor beta chains reported below all come from one sample, sequenced in a study of blood T cells in healthy people across ages. It was with a sample-barcoded 5' primer and a J-beta primer mix that a second PCR of about 6 to 12 cycles was run. MiXCR, applied by TCRdb to the 5' RACE reads, yields one record per CDR3 protein. The sample lists about 1.8 million distinct CDR3 sequences, about 49% seen once, with 2.1% in the top ten. The source material was blood. The receptor set was obtained from a middle-aged woman in good health.

The chain recombines TRBV4-1 with TRBJ2-7; TRBD1 agrees at 9 bases. CDR3 length: 14 amino acids. J lost 3 bases, V lost 4 bases, and 4 bases had no gene match. Germline V lookup: CDR1 MGHRA, CDR2 YSYEKL. CDR3 in DNA: TGCGCCAGCAGCCGGGGACAGGGTTTCTACGAGCAGTACTTC. Translating gives CASSRGQGFYEQYF.

This chain connects TRBV28 to TRBJ2-4; the D gene is possibly TRBD2 (5 bases). CDR1 and CDR2 from the germline V gene are MDHEN and SYDVKM. V was clipped by 2 bases and J by 2 bases, with 13 bases between them. This CDR3 spans 16 amino acids. CDR3 nucleotide sequence: TGTGCCAGCAGTTTACGACTACCATGGTCCAAAAACATTCAGTACTTC. Translated, it gives CASSLRLPWSKNIQYF. The variable domain in full, with the rest retrieved from reference TRBV28 and TRBJ2-4, is DVKVTQSSRYLVKRTGEKVFLECVQDMDHENMFWYRQDPGLGLRLIYFSYDVKMKEKGDIPEGYSVSREKKERFSLILESASTNQTSMYLCASSLRLPWSKNIQYFGAGTRLSVL.

In this sample, this clonotype turned up a few times. This chain joins TRBV4-3 and TRBJ1-2, with a weak D call TRBD1 (6 bases). The germline V and J ends were trimmed by 1 base and 2 bases, with 11 bases remaining between them. The CDR3 spans 15 residues. From germline, CDR1 is LGHNA and CDR2 YSLEER. Written as DNA, the CDR3 is TGCGCCAGCAGCCAAGGGCTGGGGACAAACTATGGCTACACCTTC. Encoded protein: CASSQGLGTNYGYTF.

The chain couples TRBV29-1 to TRBJ1-2; no firm D call. The CDR3 consists of 12 residues. CDR1 and CDR2 from the germline V gene are SQVTM and ANQGSEA. Trimming pared 2 bases from V and 8 bases from J, leaving 12 bases between. The CDR3 nucleotides are TGCAGCGTTGAATTTGGGGTACCGGGCTACACCTTC. Its translation: CSVEFGVPGYTF.

The chain has TRBV6-5 and TRBJ2-5; 12 bases line up with TRBD1. The CDR3 is 16 amino acids. Germline CDR1 MNHEY, CDR2 SVGAGI. The J segment lost 1 base and the V segment lost 10 bases, leaving 10 bases of the junction unmatched. Here the CDR3 reads CATQRGTGGVQETQYF. In DNA, the CDR3 is TGTGCCACCCAAAGGGGGACAGGGGGCGTCCAAGAGACCCAGTACTTC.

The chain has TRBV2 and TRBJ2-7; D gene uncertain. CDR1 is SNHLY, CDR2 FYNNEI, per germline. The V gene lost 6 bases and the J gene lost 0 bases, with 15 bases spanning the gap. CDR3 length equals 15 residues. The CDR3 reads CASRDSPKSSYEQYF. The CDR3 DNA reads as TGTGCCAGCAGAGATAGCCCAAAGAGCTCCTACGAGCAGTACTTC.

This rearrangement joins TRBV7-2 to TRBJ1-2, with a tentative D call TRBD1 (5 bases). The CDR3 is 15 residues long. Trimming removed 5 bases at V and 8 bases at J, with 21 bases between. Germline V gene sequence: CDR1 SGHTA, CDR2 FQGNSA. This CDR3 is CASSPLSPGPWGYTF. The CDR3 DNA sequence: TGTGCCAGCAGCCCCCTCTCGCCAGGGCCATGGGGCTACACCTTC. Using reference TRBV7-2 and TRBJ1-2 for the parts outside the CDR3, the full variable domain is GAGVSQSPSNKVTEKGKDVELRCDPISGHTALYWYRQSLGQGLEFLIYFQGNSAPDKSGLPSDRFSAERTGGSVSTLTIQRTQQEDSAVYLCASSPLSPGPWGYTFGSGTRLTVV.

The chain uses TRBV29-1 and TRBJ1-1, with D hard to call. This CDR3 comprises 14 residues. Germline V gene lookup returns CDR1 SQVTM and CDR2 ANQGSEA. V lost 4 bases to trimming and J lost 4 bases, with 16 bases between them. DNA for the CDR3: TGCAGCGTTGTCCCCGGTGGGGTAAGCACTGAAGCTTTCTTT. Amino acid sequence: CSVVPGGVSTEAFF. Drawing the rest from reference TRBV29-1 and TRBJ1-1, the complete variable domain is SAVISQKPSRDICQRGTSLTIQCQVDSQVTMMFWYRQQPGQSLTLIATANQGSEATYESGFVIDKFPISRPNLTFSTLTVSNMSPEDSSIYLCSVVPGGVSTEAFFGQGTRLTVV.

This clonotype was seen a few times. The chain couples TRBV7-2 to TRBJ2-7, with D perhaps matching TRBD1 or TRBD2 (6 bases each). The germline CDR1 and CDR2 sequences are SGHTA and FQGNSA. Deletions cut 2 bases from V and 0 bases from J, with 14 bases between. The CDR3 is made up of 16 amino acids. CDR3 nucleotide sequence: TGTGCCAGCAGCTTAATAGGGGGGCAGAGCTCCTACGAGCAGTACTTC. Translation gives CASSLIGGQSSYEQYF.

This clonotype was detected a few times. The V call is TRBV20-1, the J call TRBJ2-5; D is uncertain. The CDR3 consists of 12 residues. V was clipped by 5 bases and J by 3 bases, with 10 bases between them. In germline, CDR1 is DFQATT, CDR2 SNEGSKA (reference sequence). The CDR3 DNA reads TGCAGTGCTCCTACTCGGAAAGAGACCCAGTACTTC. Translation gives CSAPTRKETQYF.

This clonotype appeared a few times. The chain joins TRBV4-3 to TRBJ2-1; TRBD1 matches 7 bases. The DNA end is a closer match to TRBJ2-7, so the J assignment may be wrong. CDR3 length equals 18 residues. The germline gives CDR1 LGHNA, CDR2 YSLEER. In DNA, the CDR3 is TGCGCCAGCAGCCAAGACCCCTACACGACAGGGCCCTACAATGAGCAGTACTTC. It specifies CASSQDPYTTGPYNEQYF.

Turning to this clonotype: This may be a read error, as it is one base from a much larger clone. The chain has TRBV6-5 and TRBJ2-5; D may match TRBD1 or TRBD2 (5 bases each). Germline loops: CDR1 MNHEY, CDR2 SVGAGI. CDR3 length: 13 residues. Trimming removed 5 bases from V and 4 bases from J, with 11 bases in between. CDR3 in DNA: TGTGCCAGCAGTGAGGGGTACCTAGAGACCCAGTACTTC. Protein sequence: CASSEGYLETQYF.

For the CDR3, the DNA is TGCGCCAGCAGCTTGGCAGCGAGCGGGGGGGCCAGTGAGCAGTTCTTC. Protein: CASSLAASGGASEQFF. The chain couples TRBV5-1 to TRBJ2-1, with 10 bases aligning to TRBD2. CDR1 is SGHRS and CDR2 is YFSETQ in the germline V gene. The CDR3 consists of 16 residues. Unmatched junction bases numbered 9, after V lost 0 bases and J lost 9 bases.

The V and J genes are TRBV9 and TRBJ2-7, with 9 bases fitting TRBD1. V shed 4 bases, J shed 5 bases, and the junction held 13 bases outside the gene matches. Germline CDR1 is SGDLS and CDR2 is YYNGEE. This CDR3 is built from 16 residues. The CDR3 sequence is CASSLTAGQGKNEQYF. The CDR3 coding sequence is TGTGCCAGCAGCCTAACCGCCGGACAGGGGAAGAACGAGCAGTACTTC.

V gene TRBV10-3 combines with J gene TRBJ2-1, with 7 bases that match TRBD2. Germline values: CDR1 ENHRY, CDR2 SYGVKD. The CDR3 spans 11 residues. CDR3 sequence: CALGGGNEQFF. CDR3 coding DNA: TGTGCACTGGGCGGGGGCAATGAGCAGTTCTTC.

The rearrangement uses TRBV4-2 and TRBJ2-3; 10 bases are shared with TRBD2. The V gene end was trimmed by 0 bases and the J gene end by 5 bases; junction bases not matched to a gene: 8. The CDR3 has 17 residues. CDR1 and CDR2 (germline): LGHNA, YNFKEQ. CDR3 nucleotides: TGTGCCAGCAGCCAAGAGGGCAGCGGGGGGGCCGGAGATACGCAGTATTTT. Translation: CASSQEGSGGAGDTQYF.

This sequence joins TRBV27 and TRBJ1-2; D not resolved. The V end lost 0 bases, the J end lost 4 bases, and 12 bases lay between the germline ends. Looked up from germline, CDR1 is MNHEY and CDR2 is SMNVEV (reference sequence). The CDR3 has 15 amino acids. CDR3 amino acids: CASSLSPDGAYGYTF. The CDR3 DNA is TGTGCCAGCAGTTTATCCCCCGACGGTGCCTATGGCTACACCTTC.

The chain links TRBV4-3 to TRBJ2-3; 7 positions match TRBD2. The germline V gene encodes CDR1 LGHNA and CDR2 YSLEER. V shed 0 bases, J shed 5 bases, and the junction held 11 bases outside the gene matches. The CDR3 extends over 17 amino acids. The CDR3 is CASSQDFVGGFKDTQYF. For the CDR3, the DNA is TGCGCCAGCAGCCAAGATTTCGTGGGGGGGTTCAAAGATACGCAGTATTTT.

This clonotype was recorded a few times. The genes are TRBV6-2 or TRBV6-3 and TRBJ2-5; D might be TRBD2 (5 bases). The J call is doubtful: the DNA matches TRBJ2-7 better. The CDR3 runs to 15 residues. CDR1 is MNHEY, CDR2 SVGEGT, per germline. The CDR3 spells CASSYRSTLGDEQYF. The CDR3 DNA reads as TGTGCCAGCAGTTACCGCTCGACTCTCGGGGACGAGCAGTACTTC.

This chain uses TRBV15 with TRBJ2-7, with 10 bases that match TRBD2. The V and J ends lost 4 bases and 3 bases, in that order; junction bases with no gene match: 3. CDR1 is LNHNV, CDR2 YYDKDF, per germline (reference sequence). The CDR3 length is 14 residues. The CDR3 spells CATSMGLANYEQYF. The DNA of the CDR3 is TGTGCCACCAGCATGGGACTAGCGAACTACGAGCAGTACTTC.

The chain employs TRBV6-5 and TRBJ2-7; 10 bases agree with TRBD2. CDR3 length equals 17 residues. The V gene end was trimmed by 0 bases and the J gene end by 3 bases; junction bases not matched to a gene: 8. Germline values: CDR1 MNHEY, CDR2 SVGAGI. This CDR3 is CASSYSSSGGPGYEQYF. CDR3 nucleotide sequence: TGTGCCAGCAGTTACTCTTCTAGCGGGGGACCAGGCTACGAGCAGTACTTC.

This clonotype has a handful of counts. This chain joins TRBV13 and TRBJ1-1; 7 positions agree with TRBD1. CDR1 and CDR2 (germline): PRHDT, FYEKMQ (reference sequence). The V and J ends lost 1 base and 2 bases, in that order; junction bases with no gene match: 4. The CDR3 loop spans 15 amino acids. The CDR3 spells CASSLEGQPNTEAFF. The CDR3 DNA is TGTGCCAGCAGCTTAGAGGGACAGCCAAACACTGAAGCTTTCTTT. Drawing the rest from reference TRBV13 and TRBJ1-1, the complete variable domain is AAGVIQSPRHLIKEKRETATLKCYPIPRHDTVYWYQQGPGQDPQFLISFYEKMQSDKGSIPDRFSAQQFSDYHSELNMSSLELGDSALYFCASSLEGQPNTEAFFGQGTRLTVV.

This sequence joins TRBV29-1 and TRBJ1-2, with D hard to call. Per the germline V gene, CDR1 is SQVTM and CDR2 is ANQGSEA. Trimming removed 1 base from V and 0 bases from J, with 27 bases in between. This CDR3 region has 20 residues. In DNA form, the CDR3 reads TGCAGCGTTGAAGTGTCTAGGACCACCACGCAACTAAGGTCTAACTATGGCTACACCTTC. Translating gives CSVEVSRTTTQLRSNYGYTF.